The 20 T cell receptor beta chains in this list originate from one sample, sequenced in a study of blood T cell dynamics during melanoma immunotherapy. Here immunoSEQ multiplex PCR was the method, and the copy in TCRdb shows in-frame clones only, minus some. The sample has approximately 9,600 clones; 88% are singletons. This sample's time point: pre-treatment baseline. Sequenced material: blood, taken from a patient treated with checkpoint blockade. These receptors came from a human donor with melanoma.

The rearrangement uses TRBV6-6 and TRBJ2-4; maybe TRBD2 (5 bases). Germline assignment: CDR1 MNHNY and CDR2 SVGAGI (reference sequence). The CDR3 runs 12 residues. The V end lost 5 bases, the J end lost 12 bases, and 14 bases lay between the germline ends. Here the CDR3 reads CASSPNPTSQYF. In DNA form, the CDR3 reads TGTGCCAGCAGTCCGAACCCCACTAGTCAGTACTTC.

The CDR3 region has the DNA TGTGCCAGCAGCTTAGGGCGCGGGAAAGAGACCCAGTACTTC. Its protein is CASSLGRGKETQYF. The chain combines TRBV7-7 with TRBJ2-5, with D possibly matching TRBD2 (6 bases). V gave up 1 base and J gave up 3 bases, with 9 bases separating them. The CDR3 spans 14 residues. The V gene's germline CDR1 is SSHAT and CDR2 FNYEAQ (reference sequence).

The chain recombines TRBV9 with TRBJ2-2, with D uncertain. Per germline, CDR1 SGDLS and CDR2 YYNGEE. The CDR3 loop spans 14 amino acids. The V end was cut by 1 base, the J end by 7 bases, with 11 bases between. The CDR3 sequence is CASSVLGNNGELFF. CDR3 DNA sequence: TGTGCCAGCAGCGTACTTGGGAATAACGGGGAGCTGTTTTTT.

This clone was detected once. The chain couples TRBV6-6 to TRBJ2-1; D not certain. The ends were cut back, 0 bases at V and 0 bases at J, with 9 bases in the middle. The length of the CDR3 is 16 residues. The germline gives CDR1 MNHNY, CDR2 SVGAGI (reference sequence). Here the CDR3 reads CASSYSPGSSYNEQFF. The CDR3 DNA reads as TGTGCCAGCAGTTACTCCCCGGGCTCCTCCTACAATGAGCAGTTCTTC.

The J gene is TRBJ1-1, the V gene TRBV27; D possibly corresponds to TRBD1 (6 bases). The V end was cut by 6 bases, the J end by 1 base, with 9 bases between. Germline loops: CDR1 MNHEY, CDR2 SMNVEV (reference sequence). This CDR3 spans 13 amino acids. The CDR3 here is CASSGQTNTEAFF. CDR3 DNA sequence: TGTGCCAGCAGCGGACAGACGAACACTGAAGCTTTCTTT.

The rearrangement uses TRBV5-4 and TRBJ2-1; 10 bases are shared with TRBD2. The CDR3 is made up of 14 amino acids. The junction had 8 bases not matched to a gene; V was cut back by 6 bases and J by 8 bases. Germline V CDR1 and CDR2: SGHNT, YYREEE (reference sequence). The CDR3 is CASTLAGGSDEQFF. The CDR3 coding sequence is TGTGCCAGCACCTTAGCGGGAGGATCTGATGAGCAGTTCTTC.

This chain uses TRBV7-2 with TRBJ2-1, with D maybe TRBD2 (5 bases). V was trimmed by 5 bases and J by 6 bases, leaving 20 bases between them. This CDR3 comprises 16 residues. Germline lookup yields CDR1 SGHTA and CDR2 FQGNSA. The DNA of the CDR3 is TGTGCCAGCAGCGACCAACCGGGGTCTCGGGGCAATGAGCAGTTCTTC. It encodes CASSDQPGSRGNEQFF.

This rearrangement joins TRBV5-5 to TRBJ2-6; possibly TRBD1 or TRBD2 for D (5 bases each). This CDR3 is built from 17 residues. Germline-derived CDR1 and CDR2 are SGHKS and YYEKEE (reference sequence). V was cut by 0 bases and J by 1 base, with 11 bases left in between. For the CDR3, the DNA is TGTGCCAGCAGCTTGGGCTTTGGGGGTTCTGGGGCCAACGTCCTGACTTTC. Translated, it gives CASSLGFGGSGANVLTF.

This chain uses TRBV6-5 with TRBJ1-2; D is perhaps TRBD1 (6 bases). The germline V gene encodes CDR1 MNHEY and CDR2 SVGAGI. Trimming removed 0 bases at V and 1 base at J, with 12 bases between. The CDR3 runs 16 residues. CDR3 bases: TGTGCCAGCAGTTACTCGACTGGGGGCGGTAACTATGGCTACACCTTC. It codes for CASSYSTGGGNYGYTF.

This clone came up a few times. The chain combines TRBV29-1 with TRBJ2-7; D is possibly TRBD2 (5 bases). Germline CDR1 reads SQVTM; CDR2 reads ANQGSEA. CDR3 length: 12 residues. V was pared by 5 bases and J by 0 bases, with 8 bases between. CDR3 region: CSVSGFSYEQYF. The CDR3 bases are TGCAGCGTTTCGGGATTCTCCTACGAGCAGTACTTC.

The chain recombines TRBV7-9 with TRBJ2-2; D unresolved. The CDR3 is made up of 12 amino acids. Trimming pared 7 bases from V and 7 bases from J, leaving 10 bases between. The germline V gene has CDR1 SEHNR and CDR2 FQNEAQ (reference sequence). The CDR3 here is CASTLYIGELFF. The CDR3, as DNA: TGTGCCAGCACCCTTTATATCGGGGAGCTGTTTTTT. The full variable domain, with the rest looked up from reference TRBV7-9 and TRBJ2-2, is DTGVSQNPRHKITKRGQNVTFRCDPISEHNRLYWYRQTLGQGPEFLTYFQNEAQLEKSRLLSDRFSAERPKGSFSTLEIQRTEQGDSAMYLCASTLYIGELFFGEGSRLTVL.

The chain uses TRBV10-1 and TRBJ1-1; D is perhaps TRBD1 (6 bases). Between the trimmed V and J ends, which lost 0 bases and 3 bases, there was a span of 14 bases. CDR1 is WNHNN, CDR2 SYGVQD, per germline (reference sequence). The CDR3 runs to 16 residues. The CDR3 nucleotides are TGCGCCAGCAGTGAGTCTATAGGGGGGAGGGACACTGAAGCTTTCTTT. This translates into CASSESIGGRDTEAFF.

Only a few counts were recorded for this clone. The rearrangement joins TRBV4-1 to TRBJ1-3, with no clear D. The germline CDR1 and CDR2 sequences are MGHRA and YSYEKL. V dropped 4 bases and J dropped 0 bases, with 10 bases sitting between them. The CDR3 has 15 residues. This CDR3 is CASSRGVSSGNTIYF. The CDR3 region has the DNA TGCGCCAGCAGCCGGGGAGTTAGCTCTGGAAACACCATATATTTT.

This clone is a singleton in its sample. This chain joins TRBV6-1 and TRBJ2-7; no firm D call. The V gene's germline CDR1 is MNHNS and CDR2 SASEGT. V was cut by 5 bases and J by 3 bases, with 14 bases left in between. The CDR3 runs to 14 residues. The CDR3 nucleotides read TGTGCCAGCAGTACTAAAGGGCCTTACTACGAGCAGTACTTC. It codes for CASSTKGPYYEQYF.

V and J are TRBV6-5 and TRBJ1-2, with 10 nucleotides matching TRBD1. The CDR3 runs to 13 residues. Trimming cost V 6 bases and J 8 bases; bases outside gene matches: 6. In germline, CDR1 is MNHEY, CDR2 SVGAGI. CDR3 DNA sequence: TGTGCCAGCAGGGGGACAGGGGACGGCGGCTACACCTTC. Its protein is CASRGTGDGGYTF.

The gene calls are TRBV4-2 and TRBJ2-3, with TRBD1 matching over 12 bases. Germline assignment: CDR1 LGHNA and CDR2 YNFKEQ. The junction had 5 bases not matched to a gene; V was cut back by 4 bases and J by 6 bases. The CDR3 loop spans 15 amino acids. CDR3 loop: CASSRDRGPEDTQYF. The CDR3 DNA follows: TGTGCCAGCAGCCGGGACAGGGGGCCGGAGGATACGCAGTATTTT.

This chain links TRBV2 with TRBJ2-1, with 10 bases lining up with TRBD2. This CDR3 is built from 15 residues. Germline CDR1 and CDR2: SNHLY and FYNNEI. With 5 bases clipped from V and 3 bases from J, the junction kept 4 bases outside the gene matches. CDR3 sequence (DNA): TGTGCCAGCAGTCCGCGACTAGCGGGCTACAATGAGCAGTTCTTC. It encodes CASSPRLAGYNEQFF. Supplemented by reference TRBV2 and TRBJ2-1, the full variable domain reads EPEVTQTPSHQVTQMGQEVILRCVPISNHLYFYWYRQILGQKVEFLVSFYNNEISEKSEIFDDQFSVERPDGSNFTLKIRSTKLEDSAMYFCASSPRLAGYNEQFFGPGTRLTVL.

The rearrangement links TRBV27 to TRBJ1-5; D is perhaps TRBD1 (5 bases). The ends were cut back, 3 bases at V and 7 bases at J, with 13 bases in the middle. The CDR3 extends over 14 amino acids. CDR1 is MNHEY and CDR2 is SMNVEV in the germline V gene (reference sequence). CDR3 loop: CASSFQGPDQPQHF. In nucleotides, the CDR3 is TGTGCCAGCAGTTTCCAGGGACCTGACCAGCCCCAGCATTTT.

V gene TRBV10-3 combines with J gene TRBJ2-7; D unclear. The CDR3 runs 13 residues. CDR1 is ENHRY, CDR2 SYGVKD, per germline. Trimming pared 0 bases from V and 4 bases from J, leaving 7 bases between. The CDR3 is CAISESVLYEQYV. CDR3 sequence (DNA): TGTGCCATCAGTGAGTCGGTATTGTACGAGCAGTACGTC.

The rearrangement joins TRBV4-1 to TRBJ1-2, with TRBD1 as a possible D gene (6 bases). CDR3 size: 16 residues. V lost 0 bases, J lost 4 bases, and 15 bases lay in between. Germline CDR1 is MGHRA and CDR2 is YSYEKL. CDR3 sequence (DNA): TGCGCCAGCAGCCAAGACCCGGCAGGGGTCGGCTATGGCTACACCTTC. This gives the protein CASSQDPAGVGYGYTF.